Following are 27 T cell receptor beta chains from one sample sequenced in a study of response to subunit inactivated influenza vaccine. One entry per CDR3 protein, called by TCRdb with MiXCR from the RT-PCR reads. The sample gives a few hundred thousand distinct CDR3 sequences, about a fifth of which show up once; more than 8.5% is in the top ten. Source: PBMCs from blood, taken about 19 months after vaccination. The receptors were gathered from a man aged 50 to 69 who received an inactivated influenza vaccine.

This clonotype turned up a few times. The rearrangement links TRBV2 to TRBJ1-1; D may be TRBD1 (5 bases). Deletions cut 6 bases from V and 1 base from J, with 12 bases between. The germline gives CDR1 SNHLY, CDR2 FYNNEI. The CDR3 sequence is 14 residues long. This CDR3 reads CASRISQENTEAFF. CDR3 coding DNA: TGTGCCAGCAGAATCTCACAGGAGAACACTGAAGCTTTCTTT.

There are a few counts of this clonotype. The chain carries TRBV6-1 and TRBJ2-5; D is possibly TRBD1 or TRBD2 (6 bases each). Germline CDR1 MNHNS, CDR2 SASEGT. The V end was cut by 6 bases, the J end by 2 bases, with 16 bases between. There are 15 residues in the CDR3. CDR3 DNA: TGTGCCAGCAGACCTTCGGGGGCCCGACAAGAGACCCAGTACTTC. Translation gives CASRPSGARQETQYF.

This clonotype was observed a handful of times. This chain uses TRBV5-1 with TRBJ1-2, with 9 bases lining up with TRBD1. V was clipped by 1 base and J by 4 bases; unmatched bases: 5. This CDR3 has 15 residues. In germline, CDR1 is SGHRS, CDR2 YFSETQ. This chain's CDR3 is CASSLWTGAGYGYTF. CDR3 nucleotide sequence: TGCGCCAGCAGCTTGTGGACAGGGGCGGGCTATGGCTACACCTTC.

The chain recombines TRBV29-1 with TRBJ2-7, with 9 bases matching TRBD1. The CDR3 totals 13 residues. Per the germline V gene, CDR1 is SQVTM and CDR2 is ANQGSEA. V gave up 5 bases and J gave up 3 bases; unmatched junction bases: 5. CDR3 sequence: CSVSPDRGYEQYF. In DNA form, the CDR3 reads TGCAGCGTTTCGCCGGACAGGGGCTACGAGCAGTACTTC.

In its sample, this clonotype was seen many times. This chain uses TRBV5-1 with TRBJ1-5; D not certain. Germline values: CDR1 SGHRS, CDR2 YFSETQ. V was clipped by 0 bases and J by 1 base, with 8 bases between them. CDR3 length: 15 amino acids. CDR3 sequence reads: CASSLDAGSNQPQHF. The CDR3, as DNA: TGCGCCAGCAGCTTGGATGCTGGGAGCAATCAGCCCCAGCATTTT. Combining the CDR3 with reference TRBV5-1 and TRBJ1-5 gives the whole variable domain KAGVTQTPRYLIKTRGQQVTLSCSPISGHRSVSWYQQTPGQGLQFLFEYFSETQRNKGNFPGRFSGRQFSNSRSEMNVSTLELGDSALYLCASSLDAGSNQPQHFGDGTRLSIL.

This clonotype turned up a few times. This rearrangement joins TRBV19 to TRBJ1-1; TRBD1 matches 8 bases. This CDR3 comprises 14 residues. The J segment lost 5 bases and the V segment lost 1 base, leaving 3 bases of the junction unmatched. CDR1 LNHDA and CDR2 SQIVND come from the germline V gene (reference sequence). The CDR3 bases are TGTGCCAGTAGTATAGTAGGACAGGGTACTGAAGCTTTCTTT. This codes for CASSIVGQGTEAFF.

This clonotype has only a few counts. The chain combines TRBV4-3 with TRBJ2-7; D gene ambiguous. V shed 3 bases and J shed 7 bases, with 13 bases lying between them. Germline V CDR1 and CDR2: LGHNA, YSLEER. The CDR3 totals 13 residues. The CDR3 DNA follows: TGCGCCAGCAGCCACGACCGGAGTGGGGAGCAGTACTTC. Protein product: CASSHDRSGEQYF.

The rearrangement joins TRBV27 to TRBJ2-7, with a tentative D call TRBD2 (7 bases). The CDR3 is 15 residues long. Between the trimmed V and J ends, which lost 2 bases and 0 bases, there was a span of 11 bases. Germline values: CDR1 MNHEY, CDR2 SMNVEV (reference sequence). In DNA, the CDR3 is TGTGCCAGCAGTTTAGGCGGGGGCAGCTCCTACGAGCAGTACTTC. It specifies CASSLGGGSSYEQYF.

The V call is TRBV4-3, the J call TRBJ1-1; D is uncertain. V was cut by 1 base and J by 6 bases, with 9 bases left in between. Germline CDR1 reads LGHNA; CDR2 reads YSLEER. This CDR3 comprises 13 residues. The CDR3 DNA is TGCGCCAGCAGCCAAGGTCGGTTGTCTGAAGCTTTCTTT. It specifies CASSQGRLSEAFF.

The CDR3 coding sequence is TGTGCCAGCAGCTTTGGGGGGCTGGACTATGGCTACACCTTC. Translated: CASSFGGLDYGYTF. The rearrangement uses TRBV5-4 and TRBJ1-2; a possible D gene is TRBD1 (6 bases). CDR3 length: 14 residues. CDR1 and CDR2 (germline): SGHNT, YYREEE (reference sequence). V lost 2 bases and J 3 bases, leaving 11 bases between the germline ends.

The CDR3, as DNA: TGTGCCAGCTCAGACCGGGGCACCTTAGCCAAAAACATTCAGTACTTC. It translates to CASSDRGTLAKNIQYF. The rearrangement uses TRBV18 and TRBJ2-4; tentatively, D is TRBD1 or TRBD2 (5 bases each). The CDR3 sequence is 16 residues long. Germline values: CDR1 KGHSH, CDR2 LQKENI. V lost 5 bases, J lost 0 bases, and 14 bases lay in between.

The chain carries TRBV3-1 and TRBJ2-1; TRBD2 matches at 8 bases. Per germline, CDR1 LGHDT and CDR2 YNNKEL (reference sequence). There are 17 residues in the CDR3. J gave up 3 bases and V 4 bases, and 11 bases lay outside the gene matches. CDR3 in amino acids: CASSPPSGTRNYNEQFF. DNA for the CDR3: TGTGCCAGCAGCCCGCCATCCGGGACTAGGAACTACAATGAGCAGTTCTTC.

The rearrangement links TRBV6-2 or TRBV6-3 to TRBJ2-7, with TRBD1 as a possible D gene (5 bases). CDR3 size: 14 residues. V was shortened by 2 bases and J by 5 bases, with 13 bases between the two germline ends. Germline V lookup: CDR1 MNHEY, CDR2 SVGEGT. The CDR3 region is CASSYLAGSHEQYF. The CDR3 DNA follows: TGTGCCAGCAGTTACCTGGCAGGGTCCCACGAGCAGTACTTC.

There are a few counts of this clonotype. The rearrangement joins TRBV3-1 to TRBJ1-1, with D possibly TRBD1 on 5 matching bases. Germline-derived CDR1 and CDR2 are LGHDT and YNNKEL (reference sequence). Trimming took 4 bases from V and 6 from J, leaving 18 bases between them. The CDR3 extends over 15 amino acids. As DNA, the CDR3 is TGTGCCAGCAGCCCTAAGACAGTGGTAGGTTCTGAAGCTTTCTTT. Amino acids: CASSPKTVVGSEAFF.

The CDR3, as DNA: TGTGCCAGCAGTTTTGAGGGGGCGAATCAGCCCCAGCATTTT. Its translation: CASSFEGANQPQHF. This chain links TRBV12-3 or TRBV12-4 with TRBJ1-5; 7 bases fit TRBD1. Trimming at V came to 3 bases and at J to 4 bases, leaving 3 bases not matched to a gene. This CDR3 has 14 amino acids.

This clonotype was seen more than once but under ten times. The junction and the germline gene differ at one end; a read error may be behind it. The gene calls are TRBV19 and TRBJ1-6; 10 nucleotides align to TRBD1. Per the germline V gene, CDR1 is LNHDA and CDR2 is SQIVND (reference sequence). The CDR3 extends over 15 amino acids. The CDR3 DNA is TGTGCCAGTACAACAATCGGGACAGGGGCCTCACCCCTCTACTTT. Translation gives CASTTIGTGASPLYF.

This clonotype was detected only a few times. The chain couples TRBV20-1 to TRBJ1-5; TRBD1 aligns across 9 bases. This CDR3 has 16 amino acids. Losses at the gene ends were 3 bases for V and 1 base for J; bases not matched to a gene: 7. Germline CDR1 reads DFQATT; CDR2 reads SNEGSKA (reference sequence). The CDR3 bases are TGCAGTGCTAGTGGGAGGGACAGGGTAAGCAATCAGCCCCAGCATTTT. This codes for CSASGRDRVSNQPQHF.

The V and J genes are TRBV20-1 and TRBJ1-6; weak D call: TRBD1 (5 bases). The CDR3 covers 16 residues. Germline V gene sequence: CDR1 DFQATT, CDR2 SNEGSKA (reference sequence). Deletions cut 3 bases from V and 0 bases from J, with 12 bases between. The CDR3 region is CSARTQGSSYNSPLHF. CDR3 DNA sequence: TGCAGTGCTAGGACCCAGGGAAGCTCCTATAATTCACCCCTCCACTTT.

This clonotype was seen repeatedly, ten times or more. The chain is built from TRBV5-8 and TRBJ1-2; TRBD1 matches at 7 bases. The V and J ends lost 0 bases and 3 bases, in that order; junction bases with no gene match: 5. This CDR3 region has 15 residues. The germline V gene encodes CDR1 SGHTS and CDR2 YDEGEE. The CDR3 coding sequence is TGTGCCAGCAGCTTGGTCCGGACAGGTGACTATGGCTACACCTTC. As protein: CASSLVRTGDYGYTF.

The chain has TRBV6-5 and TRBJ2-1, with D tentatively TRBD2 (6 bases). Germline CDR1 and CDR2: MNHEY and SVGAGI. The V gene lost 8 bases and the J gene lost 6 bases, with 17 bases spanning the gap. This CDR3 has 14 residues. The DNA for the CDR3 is TGTGCCAGCGAGTTGAGGGAGGCCTCCAATGAGCAGTTCTTC. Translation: CASELREASNEQFF.

For the CDR3, the DNA is TGTGCCAGCAGTTTTAGGGGATCCAACACCGGGGAGCTGTTTTTT. Translating it yields CASSFRGSNTGELFF. The V gene is TRBV12-3 or TRBV12-4, the J gene TRBJ2-2; TRBD1 is a possible D gene (5 bases). V was shortened by 3 bases and J by 2 bases, with 10 bases between the two germline ends. The CDR3 is 15 residues long.

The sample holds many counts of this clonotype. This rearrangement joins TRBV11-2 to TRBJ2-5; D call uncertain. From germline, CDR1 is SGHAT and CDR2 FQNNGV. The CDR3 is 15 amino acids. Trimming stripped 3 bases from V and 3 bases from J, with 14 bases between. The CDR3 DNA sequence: TGTGCCAGCAGCTTGAGTCCAGGTTCAGAAGAGACCCAGTACTTC. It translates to CASSLSPGSEETQYF.

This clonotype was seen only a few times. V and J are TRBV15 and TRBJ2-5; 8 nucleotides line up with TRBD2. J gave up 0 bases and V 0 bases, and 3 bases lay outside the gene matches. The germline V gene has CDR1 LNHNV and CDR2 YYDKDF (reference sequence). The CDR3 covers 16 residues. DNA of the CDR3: TGTGCCACCAGCAGAGATACACTAGCGGACCAAGAGACCCAGTACTTC. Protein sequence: CATSRDTLADQETQYF.

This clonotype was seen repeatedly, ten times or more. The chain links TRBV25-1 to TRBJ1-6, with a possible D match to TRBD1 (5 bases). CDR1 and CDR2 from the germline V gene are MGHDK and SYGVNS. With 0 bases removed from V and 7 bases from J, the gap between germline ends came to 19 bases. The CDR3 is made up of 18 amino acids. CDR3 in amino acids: CASSEYIPRDRRNSPLHF. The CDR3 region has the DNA TGTGCCAGCAGTGAATATATTCCTCGTGACAGACGAAATTCACCCCTCCACTTT.

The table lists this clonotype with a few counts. CDR3 nucleotides: TGCGCCACCATTACAGGGGAAGCTGGAAACACCATATATTTT. This codes for CATITGEAGNTIYF. The J gene is TRBJ1-3, the V gene TRBV10-1; TRBD1 agrees at 7 bases. This CDR3 spans 14 amino acids. After removal of 10 bases from V and 2 bases from J, the junction contained 8 bases not matched to a gene. The germline CDR1 and CDR2 sequences are WNHNN and SYGVQD (reference sequence).

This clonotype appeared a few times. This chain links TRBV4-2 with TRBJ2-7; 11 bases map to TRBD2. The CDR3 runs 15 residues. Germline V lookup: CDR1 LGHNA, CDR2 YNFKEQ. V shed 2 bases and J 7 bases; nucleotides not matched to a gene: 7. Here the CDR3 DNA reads TGTGCCAGCAGCCAACTGACTAGCGGGGCGGTTGAGCAGTACTTC. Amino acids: CASSQLTSGAVEQYF.

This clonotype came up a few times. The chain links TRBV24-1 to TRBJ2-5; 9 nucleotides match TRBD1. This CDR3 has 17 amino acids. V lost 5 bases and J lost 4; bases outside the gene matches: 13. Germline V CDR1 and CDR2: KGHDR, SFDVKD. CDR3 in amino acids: CATSGYGTGISIETQYF. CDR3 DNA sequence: TGTGCCACCAGTGGGTACGGGACAGGGATTTCGATAGAGACCCAGTACTTC.